The T cell receptor (beta chain) under discussion was sequenced for a study of T-cell memory formation after mild COVID-19 (dated by TCRdb to about 2021). Some background on the complete study: Most TCR sequence clusters were specific to one of the two donors. In a couple of donors, T-cell clones that expanded and contracted after mild COVID-19 were tracked by sequencing TCRalpha and TCRbeta repertoires over time. Two young, previously healthy adult volunteers, one female and one male, were included in the cohort. Points the paper makes about the study in general: The detection of some responding clones in pre-infection memory suggests that pre-existing cross-reactive memory T cells joined the SARS-CoV-2 response. Contracting CD4+ clones appeared mostly in the CM and EM memory subsets, whereas CD8+ clones were enriched in EMRA. The second-wave clones that peaked on day 37 were not confirmed to be SARS-CoV-2 specific. From day 15 to 85, contracting clones showed balanced CD4/CD8 phenotypes, whereas a second wave of clones that expanded from day 15 to 37 leaned towards CD4+. Only a couple of mild cases were covered by the study, and larger cohorts that include severe cases with pre-infection samples were considered necessary.

Turning to this clonotype: Its antigen is currently not known. Base qualities are not recorded, but no much larger clone differs from it by a single base.

Looking up the germline V gene (reference sequence) yields CDR1 DFQATT and CDR2 SNEGSKA. Counted from cysteine to phenylalanine, this CDR3 has 14 amino acids. Just CDR3 DNA is preserved here, 42 bases in frame from base 1. Ends trimmed: V by 6 bases, J by 1 base; bases unmatched to a gene: 8. Ficoll-Paque density gradient centrifugation was used to isolate PBMCs. The sequencer was an Illumina NovaSeq 6000. TCRalpha and TCRbeta cDNA libraries were constructed by 5'RACE with constant-segment primers, with sample barcodes and unique molecular identifiers being introduced. Trizol reagent was used to extract RNA from every sample. Amplification of the libraries took two PCR steps, and the second step added a second sample barcode plus Illumina TruSeq adapters. Sequencing of libraries was performed on an Illumina NovaSeq with 2 x 150 bp paired-end reads. In the original analysis: With migec v1.2.7, reads were demultiplexed and then collapsed into UMI-guided consensus sequences. Using mixcr v2.1.11, UMI consensuses were aligned to TRA and TRB V and J templates and then assembled into clonotypes. A clonotype was counted as expanded or contracted only if both edgeR and NoisET called the change significant, with noise models trained on biological replicates. For edgeR calls, a false discovery rate-adjusted p below 0.01 and a log2 fold-change threshold of 1 were applied. PCA with hierarchical clustering of max-normalized trajectories of the 1000 most abundant clonotypes was used as exploratory dynamics analysis. Separately sequenced CD4+ and CD8+ repertoires were used to assign a CD4 or CD8 phenotype to each responding clone. TCRdb trimmed public reads at Q25 via fastp, called clones via MiXCR and kept in-frame beta chains. Rows are unified per CDR3 protein, each entry keeping the most common DNA and genes. TCRdb's processing, not the authors', yielded these V and J calls. Counted in this sample were roughly 400,000 distinct CDR3 sequences; 15% to 20% of them appeared once. The top ten hold about a fifth of the sample.

The source of this sequence is a man between 18 and 29 years old who had mild COVID-19 (a few samples of this study predate the infection). The sample titles of this study are shuffled in the database, so cell type and time point are left out; the donor was told from shared clones. The chain uses TRBV20-1 and TRBJ2-5; 7 bases in between match TRBD1. The sample consisted of PBMCs or a T cell subset sorted from them (not recorded which). CDR3 region: CSATPGQIQETQYF. The DNA is as follows: TGCAGTGCCACCCCGGGACAGATCCAAGAGACCCAGTACTTC.